Shown below are 29 T cell receptor beta chains from a single sample sequenced in a study of T-cell reconstitution after alpha-beta-depleted transplantation in children. During its preparation, the TCRbeta library received unique molecular identifiers. In TCRdb, the PCR reads were re-called with MiXCR into one record per CDR3 protein. Among 250,000 to 400,000 distinct CDR3 sequences, around 20% were seen once, and the ten largest hold approximately 11%. The sample was PBMCs, mostly from graft donor cells, taken 180 days after TCRalphabeta/CD19-depleted stem cell transplant. These TCRs come from a male patient under 18 who had a stem cell transplant for acute lymphoblastic leukemia, so the T cells may come from the graft donor.

This clonotype showed up just a few times. The CDR3: CASSYPGSHLDNSPLHF. In DNA, the CDR3 is TGTGCCAGCAGTTACCCCGGAAGTCACCTCGATAATTCACCCCTCCACTTT. The V call is TRBV6-5, the J call TRBJ1-6, with D uncertain. V was pared by 2 bases and J by 5 bases, with 16 bases between. CDR1 and CDR2 from the germline V gene are MNHEY and SVGAGI. The CDR3 is made up of 17 amino acids.

This sequence joins TRBV19 and TRBJ2-7; D possibly corresponds to TRBD1 (6 bases). Germline-derived CDR1 and CDR2 are LNHDA and SQIVND (reference sequence). V gave up 5 bases and J gave up 2 bases, with 19 bases separating them. The CDR3 has 16 residues. Written as DNA, the CDR3 is TGTGCCAGTAGTTTAAACGCCCTGGGGGCAGCCTACGAGCAGTACTTC. It is translated as CASSLNALGAAYEQYF.

This chain uses TRBV20-1 with TRBJ2-3; 8 bases fit TRBD1. Germline CDR1 DFQATT, CDR2 SNEGSKA (reference sequence). After removal of 0 bases from V and 8 bases from J, the junction contained 10 bases not matched to a gene. The CDR3 totals 15 residues. Written as DNA, the CDR3 is TGCAGTGCTAGAGACCCTCAGGGGGCGAGGGGTACGCAGTATTTT. This codes for CSARDPQGARGTQYF.

The chain combines TRBV11-2 with TRBJ2-4; D is uncertain. This CDR3 has 15 residues. V lost 1 base to trimming and J lost 3 bases, with 10 bases between them. CDR1 and CDR2 (germline): SGHAT, FQNNGV. The CDR3, as DNA: TGTGCCAGCAGCTTAGGAAGAGTATACAAAAACATTCAGTACTTC. Amino acid sequence: CASSLGRVYKNIQYF.

This clonotype was counted at least ten times. The chain employs TRBV7-3 and TRBJ2-1; 11 positions agree with TRBD2. The length of the CDR3 is 17 residues. The ends lost 4 bases at V and 4 bases at J; junction bases unmatched: 9. Germline lookup yields CDR1 SGHTA and CDR2 FQGTGA. The CDR3 loop reads CASSSSRIAGGYNEQFF. DNA for the CDR3: TGTGCCAGCAGCTCCTCCCGAATAGCGGGAGGGTACAATGAGCAGTTCTTC.

The chain carries TRBV7-9 and TRBJ2-7, with D unresolved. Germline assignment: CDR1 SEHNR and CDR2 FQNEAQ (reference sequence). The CDR3 is 14 residues long. V lost 5 bases and J 1 base, leaving 12 bases between the germline ends. The CDR3 loop is CASSPLDLSYEQYF. CDR3 nucleotide sequence: TGTGCCAGCAGCCCTTTGGACCTGTCCTACGAGCAGTACTTC.

The rearrangement joins TRBV2 to TRBJ2-7; 7 bases are a match to TRBD2. Unmatched junction bases numbered 5, after V lost 3 bases and J lost 0 bases. Germline CDR1 SNHLY, CDR2 FYNNEI. The CDR3 contains 15 residues. The CDR3 is CASSEWRETSYEQYF. CDR3 nucleotide sequence: TGTGCCAGCAGTGAGTGGCGGGAGACCTCCTACGAGCAGTACTTC.

V and J are TRBV20-1 and TRBJ2-7, with D unresolved. Trimming took off 3 bases at V and 4 bases at J, with 13 bases between the two ends. The germline CDR1 and CDR2 sequences are DFQATT and SNEGSKA (reference sequence). The CDR3 consists of 13 residues. In DNA, the CDR3 is TGCAGTGCTAGTGGGGTAAACCCTTACGAGCAGTACTTC. Protein: CSASGVNPYEQYF.

In this sample, this clonotype turned up a few times. This chain links TRBV13 with TRBJ2-3; TRBD2 agrees at 10 bases. This CDR3 is 15 amino acids long. V dropped 2 bases and J dropped 4; count of bases not matched to a gene: 3. Germline V CDR1 and CDR2: PRHDT, FYEKMQ (reference sequence). CDR3 loop: CASSLKAGGPDTQYF. The CDR3 DNA sequence: TGTGCCAGCAGCTTAAAAGCGGGAGGGCCAGATACGCAGTATTTT.

The chain uses TRBV5-1 and TRBJ2-7, with D tentatively TRBD1 (5 bases). Germline loops: CDR1 SGHRS, CDR2 YFSETQ. Trimming shortened V by 0 bases and J by 6 bases, and 13 bases separated the two germline ends. This CDR3 region has 14 residues. The CDR3 sequence is CASSLVGPQGEQYF. DNA for the CDR3: TGCGCCAGCAGCTTGGTAGGCCCCCAGGGCGAGCAGTACTTC.

In its sample, this clonotype was seen a few times. This rearrangement joins TRBV30 to TRBJ2-6; TRBD1 agrees at 8 bases. CDR3 length equals 17 residues. CDR1 is GTSNPN, CDR2 SVGIG, per germline (reference sequence). Trimming removed 7 bases from V and 0 bases from J; junction bases left unmatched: 11. In DNA form, the CDR3 reads TGTGCCTTCTATCGGCAGGGGGCCAGCTCTGGGGCCAACGTCCTGACTTTC. It codes for CAFYRQGASSGANVLTF.

This clonotype was counted only a few times. This sequence joins TRBV7-9 and TRBJ1-2; TRBD1 might be the D (6 bases). The V gene lost 1 base and the J gene lost 4 bases, with 10 bases spanning the gap. Germline V gene data show CDR1 as SEHNR and CDR2 as FQNEAQ (reference sequence). CDR3 size: 14 residues. In DNA, the CDR3 is TGTGCCAGCAGCTTAGGAGAGGGGGGCTATGGCTACACCTTC. This translates into CASSLGEGGYGYTF.

This chain connects TRBV20-1 to TRBJ2-1; no reliable D call. This CDR3 is built from 10 residues. Germline V gene data show CDR1 as DFQATT and CDR2 as SNEGSKA (reference sequence). V was pared by 3 bases and J by 7 bases, with 4 bases between. The CDR3 coding sequence is TGCAGTGCTAGGGAGAATGAGCAGTTCTTC. Protein sequence: CSARENEQFF.

This chain joins TRBV10-3 and TRBJ1-2; D uncertain. The V end was cut by 3 bases, the J end by 3 bases, with 8 bases between. This CDR3 contains 13 residues. Germline V gene sequence: CDR1 ENHRY, CDR2 SYGVKD. In DNA form, the CDR3 reads TGTGCCATCAGTGACAGTCACCACTATGGCTACACCTTC. Translated, it gives CAISDSHHYGYTF.

This chain joins TRBV18 and TRBJ2-1, with 10 bases identical to TRBD2. This CDR3 has 15 amino acids. The germline CDR1 and CDR2 sequences are KGHSH and LQKENI. V lost 2 bases and J lost 6; bases outside the gene matches: 4. The CDR3 DNA sequence: TGTGCCAGCTCACCAGCTAGCGGGAGAACCAATGAGCAGTTCTTC. It encodes CASSPASGRTNEQFF.

This clonotype was counted a few times. The chain is built from TRBV27 and TRBJ2-7; D is undetermined. V gave up 3 bases and J gave up 3 bases, with 12 bases separating them. The CDR3 sequence is 14 residues long. Germline V CDR1 and CDR2: MNHEY, SMNVEV (reference sequence). DNA for the CDR3: TGTGCCAGCAGTTTCGGGTTGAAGGGCTACGAGCAGTACTTC. Translation: CASSFGLKGYEQYF.

The chain carries TRBV15 and TRBJ2-1, with 9 bases lining up with TRBD2. Germline V gene lookup returns CDR1 LNHNV and CDR2 YYDKDF (reference sequence). V lost 1 base to trimming and J lost 7 bases; unmatched junction nucleotides: 5. The CDR3 spans 15 residues. The CDR3 protein is CATSRGVAGENEQFF. CDR3 DNA: TGTGCCACCAGCAGAGGGGTAGCGGGAGAGAATGAGCAGTTCTTC.

This clonotype was observed a handful of times. This chain uses TRBV5-1 with TRBJ1-2; TRBD1 matches at 8 bases. Germline CDR1 reads SGHRS; CDR2 reads YFSETQ. The CDR3 sequence is 16 residues long. J lost 1 base, V lost 4 bases, and 9 bases had no gene match. CDR3 sequence: CASSVTRDRINYGYTF. The DNA for the CDR3 is TGCGCCAGCAGCGTAACGCGGGACAGGATTAACTATGGCTACACCTTC. Full variable domain (outside the CDR3, taken from reference TRBV5-1 and TRBJ1-2): KAGVTQTPRYLIKTRGQQVTLSCSPISGHRSVSWYQQTPGQGLQFLFEYFSETQRNKGNFPGRFSGRQFSNSRSEMNVSTLELGDSALYLCASSVTRDRINYGYTFGSGTRLTVV.

A few counts support this clonotype. The chain joins TRBV5-1 to TRBJ2-7, with D perhaps matching TRBD2 (6 bases). The CDR3 sequence is 15 residues long. Germline V lookup: CDR1 SGHRS, CDR2 YFSETQ. V shed 3 bases and J shed 4 bases, with 17 bases lying between them. The CDR3 region has the DNA TGCGCCAGCAGCTCGGGGGACTTACGATCTTACGAGCAGTACTTC. Translating gives CASSSGDLRSYEQYF.

V usage is TRBV10-2 and J usage is TRBJ2-7; tentative D call: TRBD1 (8 bases). The V gene's germline CDR1 is WSHSY and CDR2 SAAADI. Trimming removed 4 bases from V and 6 bases from J, with 16 bases in between. The CDR3 runs to 14 residues. CDR3 sequence (DNA): TGCGCCAGCAGTGCCTACAGGGGGGGTCTCGAGCAGTACTTC. Translated: CASSAYRGGLEQYF.

This clonotype was detected once. The junction departs from the called germline gene at one end, perhaps through a read error. The V gene is TRBV6-4, the J gene TRBJ2-2; TRBD1 matches 7 bases. This CDR3 comprises 15 residues. Germline loops: CDR1 MRHNA, CDR2 SNTAGT. The CDR3 DNA reads as TGTGCCAGCAGTCACTCTCTACAGGGGTCCGGGGAGCTGTTTTTT. Amino acid sequence: CASSHSLQGSGELFF.

The V and J genes are TRBV15 and TRBJ1-1; D call uncertain. Trimming cost V 0 bases and J 1 base, with 12 bases left between them. CDR1 is LNHNV and CDR2 is YYDKDF in the germline V gene (reference sequence). This CDR3 spans 16 amino acids. CDR3 nucleotides: TGTGCCACCAGCAGAGATTCAGGCGTTGGGAACACTGAAGCTTTCTTT. Its protein is CATSRDSGVGNTEAFF.

The chain links TRBV10-2 to TRBJ2-1; the match to TRBD2 covers 14 bases. CDR3 size: 15 residues. Germline-derived CDR1 and CDR2 are WSHSY and SAAADI. V lost 10 bases, J lost 7 bases, and 9 bases stayed unmatched. The CDR3 reads CATKTGTSGRNEQFF. CDR3 sequence (DNA): TGCGCCACAAAAACCGGGACTAGCGGGAGAAATGAGCAGTTCTTC.

In its sample, this clonotype was seen a few times. This chain links TRBV7-3 with TRBJ2-1, with TRBD2 identical over 10 bases. Looked up from germline, CDR1 is SGHTA and CDR2 is FQGTGA. This CDR3 has 15 residues. V lost 5 bases to trimming and J lost 6 bases; unmatched junction nucleotides: 7. As DNA, the CDR3 is TGTGCCAGCAGCGTAAGCGGGAGGGCCCTCAATGAGCAGTTCTTC. This codes for CASSVSGRALNEQFF. Full variable domain (missing parts from reference TRBV7-3 and TRBJ2-1): GAGVSQTPSNKVTEKGKYVELRCDPISGHTALYWYRQSLGQGPEFLIYFQGTGAADDSGLPNDRFFAVRPEGSVSTLKIQRTERGDSAVYLCASSVSGRALNEQFFGPGTRLTVL.

Concerning this clonotype itself: With a much larger clone just one base away, this may be a read error. The V gene is TRBV7-9, the J gene TRBJ1-1; D gene uncertain. V lost 5 bases to trimming and J lost 0 bases, with 7 bases between them. This CDR3 is built from 13 residues. CDR1 is SEHNR, CDR2 FQNEAQ, per germline (reference sequence). DNA for the CDR3: TGTGCCAGCAGCCGGAACATGAACACTGAAGCTTTCTTT. Its translation is CASSRNMNTEAFF.

As concerns this clonotype: The junction departs from the called germline gene at one end, perhaps through a read error. The chain is built from TRBV13 and TRBJ1-1; D call uncertain. Germline V CDR1 and CDR2: PRHDT, FYEKMQ (reference sequence). The CDR3 contains 12 residues. The CDR3 here is CASKEVNTEAFF. In DNA, the CDR3 is TGTGCCAGCAAGGAGGTGAATACTGAAGCTTTCTTT. Full variable domain (rest looked up from reference TRBV13 and TRBJ1-1): AAGVIQSPRHLIKEKRETATLKCYPIPRHDTVYWYQQGPGQDPQFLISFYEKMQSDKGSIPDRFSAQQFSDYHSELNMSSLELGDSALYFCASKEVNTEAFFGQGTRLTVV.

This clonotype has only a few counts. The DNA is omitted, as the CDR3 cannot be located on it reliably, and the CDR3 follows TCRdb's listing. CDR3 region: CASSFGQGGDNEQFF. The V call is TRBV7-9, the J call TRBJ2-1; no DNA check was done on the table's D call, TRBD1. In germline, CDR1 is SEHNR, CDR2 FQNEAQ (reference sequence). The CDR3 length is 15 residues, termini included.

This rearrangement joins TRBV7-2 to TRBJ2-7; D may be TRBD1 (5 bases). V lost 3 bases to trimming and J lost 2 bases, with 11 bases between them. Germline V lookup: CDR1 SGHTA, CDR2 FQGNSA. The length of the CDR3 is 14 residues. CDR3 nucleotide sequence: TGTGCCAGCAGCTTCGCAGGGCGAACCTACGAGCAGTACTTC. It encodes CASSFAGRTYEQYF. The full variable domain, in which reference TRBV7-2 and TRBJ2-7 provide the parts outside the CDR3, is GAGVSQSPSNKVTEKGKDVELRCDPISGHTALYWYRQSLGQGLEFLIYFQGNSAPDKSGLPSDRFSAERTGGSVSTLTIQRTQQEDSAVYLCASSFAGRTYEQYFGPGTRLTVT.

This clonotype was found a few times. The V and J genes are TRBV12-3 or TRBV12-4 and TRBJ2-2; a weak D match, TRBD2 (6 bases). The CDR3 covers 15 residues. V lost 7 bases, J lost 13 bases, and 25 bases lay in between. The CDR3 nucleotides read TGTGCCAGCACCTTGAATCGACTAGGTCGGGTTGGGCTGTTTTTT. Residues: CASTLNRLGRVGLFF.